The entry below describes one T cell receptor (beta chain). What it recognizes is unknown. PCR was performed using 60 Vbeta and 13 Jbeta primers. Sequencing used immunoSEQ multiplex PCR; TCRdb keeps in-frame clones, though not all of them. Seen here are more than 150,000 clones, approximately 84% observed once, and the top ten hold 1.3% to 1.5%. Germline trimming cut 1 base from V and 3 bases from J; bases unmatched to any gene: 4. The germline CDR1 and CDR2 sequences are SEHNR and FQNEAQ (reference sequence). The CDR3 is 15 residues long. This entry belongs to a study of cytomegalovirus exposure and HLA in healthy donors. Overall study context: When 350 to 400 donors were genotyped, roughly 78% of them were found to fall in the Caucasian-associated ancestry cluster.

Overall study findings and caveats: CMV serostatus alone was available as immune exposure information.

This chain joins TRBV7-9 and TRBJ1-2; 8 nucleotides agree with TRBD1. Sequencing input: PBMCs. The TCR was taken from a girl aged 10 to 17 in good health and CMV-seropositive. The chain's CDR3 is CASSLGTGYDYGYTF. Here the CDR3 DNA reads TGTGCCAGCAGCTTAGGGACAGGGTATGACTATGGCTACACCTTC.